This TCR beta chain emerged from a study of PD-L1 blockade in urothelial cancer. TCRdb's table, derived via immunoSEQ multiplex PCR, lists solely in-frame clones and lacks some. The data show 35,000 to 50,000 clones, about 80% seen once. Time point of the sample: peripheral blood 6 weeks after treatment start. The CDR3 length is 13 residues. V dropped 3 bases and J dropped 6 bases, with 6 bases sitting between them. CDR1 and CDR2 from the germline V gene are SGHNT and YENEEA. This TCR was recovered from a man aged 55-75 years with urothelial cancer. V gene TRBV11-3 combines with J gene TRBJ1-6; possible D gene TRBD1, 6 bases. Specimen: PBMCs, collected around atezolizumab (anti-PD-L1) treatment. The CDR3 region has the DNA TGTGCCAGCAGCTTGGACAGTAATTCACCCCTCCACTTT. Translated: CASSLDSNSPLHF.